This TCR beta chain was captured in a study of T cell repertoires in aging, cancer and after chemotherapy. Findings and caveats of the study: Median generation probability rose over the chemotherapy interval in each cancer cohort, suggesting rebound thymic output.

This clonotype is judged medium-sized. The antigen is unknown. Rearranged V-D-J TRB sequences were amplified with a mixed TRB-A/B primer pool. Using its own MiXCR run on the multiplex PCR reads, TCRdb lists one record per CDR3 protein. The sample yields 5,500 to 7,000 distinct CDR3 sequences, approximately 20% seen once. TCR beta rearrangements were amplified from peripheral blood genomic DNA. V gave up 8 bases and J gave up 4 bases, with 17 bases separating them. CDR1 and CDR2 (germline): SEHNR, FQNEAQ (reference sequence). CDR3 length: 15 residues. This clonotype was sampled from a human donor with a blood cancer. What was sequenced was blood. V and J are TRBV7-9 and TRBJ2-2, with D maybe TRBD2 (5 bases). CDR3: CASRQLTRGTGELFF. The CDR3 DNA follows: TGTGCCAGCCGACAATTAACACGGGGCACCGGGGAGCTGTTTTTT.